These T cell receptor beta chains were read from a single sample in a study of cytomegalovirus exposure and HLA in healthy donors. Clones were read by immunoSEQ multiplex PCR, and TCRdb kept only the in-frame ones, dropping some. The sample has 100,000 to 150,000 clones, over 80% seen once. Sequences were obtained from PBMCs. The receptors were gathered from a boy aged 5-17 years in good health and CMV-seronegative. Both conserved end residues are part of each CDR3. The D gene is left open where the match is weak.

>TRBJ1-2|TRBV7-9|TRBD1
CASSLVGTDGYTF
TGTGCCAGCAGCTTAGTCGGGACAGATGGCTACACCTTC
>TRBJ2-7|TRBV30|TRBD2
CAWTSGRVYEQYF
TGTGCCTGGACTAGCGGGAGGGTGTACGAGCAGTACTTC
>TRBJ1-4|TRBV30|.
CAWREVGIGEKLFF
TGTGCCTGGAGAGAGGTCGGGATCGGTGAAAAACTGTTTTTT
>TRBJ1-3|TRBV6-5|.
CASRLTGASGNTIYF
TGTGCCAGCAGGCTGACAGGAGCCTCTGGAAACACCATATATTTT
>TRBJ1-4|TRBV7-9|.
CASSFGRSGGAANEKLFF
TGTGCCAGCAGCTTCGGGCGGTCCGGCGGGGCGGCTAATGAAAAACTGTTTTTT
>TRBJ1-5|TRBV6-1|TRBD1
CASRDNRGQAQPQHF
TGTGCCAGCAGGGACAACAGGGGGCAGGCTCAGCCCCAGCATTTT
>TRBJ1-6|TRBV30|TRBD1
CAWSGGTGGLSPLHF
TGTGCCTGGAGTGGGGGGACAGGGGGACTTTCACCCCTCCACTTT
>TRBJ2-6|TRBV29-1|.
CSVVGHPSSGANVLTF
TGCAGCGTTGTAGGACACCCAAGCTCTGGGGCCAACGTCCTGACTTTC
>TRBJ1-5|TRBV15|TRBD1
CATSKTGTGWNQPQHF
TGTGCCACCAGCAAAACCGGGACAGGGTGGAATCAGCCCCAGCATTTT
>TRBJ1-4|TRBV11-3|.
CASSPYSSTNEKLFF
TGTGCCAGCAGCCCTTACAGTTCAACTAATGAAAAACTGTTTTTT
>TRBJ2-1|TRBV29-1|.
CSVESRVEGFDEQFF
TGCAGCGTTGAATCCCGGGTGGAGGGTTTCGATGAGCAGTTCTTC
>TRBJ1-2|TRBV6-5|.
CASSYSTTDGYTF
TGTGCCAGCAGTTACTCGACGACAGATGGCTACACCTTC
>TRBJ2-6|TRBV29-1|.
CSVNSGANVLTF
TGCAGCGTCAACTCTGGGGCCAACGTCCTGACTTTC
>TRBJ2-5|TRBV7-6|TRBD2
CASNPPGGETQYF
TGTGCCAGCAACCCGCCGGGGGGGGAGACCCAGTACTTC
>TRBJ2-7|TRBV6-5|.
CASSYGLGSSYEQYF
TGTGCCAGCAGTTACGGTCTAGGGAGCTCCTACGAGCAGTACTTC
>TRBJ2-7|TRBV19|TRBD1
CASSLDRGQTYEQYF
TGTGCCAGTAGCCTCGACAGGGGGCAGACCTACGAGCAGTACTTC
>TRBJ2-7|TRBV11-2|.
CASGTVYEQYF
TGTGCCAGCGGGACTGTCTACGAGCAGTACTTC
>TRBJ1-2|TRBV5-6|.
CASRFEFPSSPNYGYTF
TGTGCCAGCAGATTTGAATTTCCCTCGAGCCCCAACTATGGCTACACCTTC